Listed here are 20 T cell receptor beta chains from one sample, sequenced in a study of blood T cell repertoires in COVID-19. Sequenced by immunoSEQ multiplex PCR; TCRdb stores in-frame clones only, minus some. In the table there are some 200,000 clones, around 87% of which are singletons. The material sequenced was peripheral blood. Source of these receptors: a woman aged 70-85 years with COVID-19, enrolled during active disease.

The chain has TRBV19 and TRBJ1-2; perhaps TRBD1 as D (6 bases). The CDR3 is 16 amino acids. Trimming took off 1 base at V and 4 bases at J, with 16 bases between the two ends. Looked up from germline, CDR1 is LNHDA and CDR2 is SQIVND (reference sequence). The CDR3 sequence is CASSIVPGQSSYGYTF. CDR3 DNA sequence: TGTGCCAGTAGTATAGTACCAGGACAGAGCTCCTATGGCTACACCTTC.

The V gene is TRBV30, the J gene TRBJ1-2, with D possibly TRBD1 on 5 matching bases. V lost 7 bases and J 1 base, leaving 19 bases between the germline ends. CDR3 length: 15 residues. CDR1 and CDR2 from the germline V gene are GTSNPN and SVGIG (reference sequence). The CDR3 coding sequence is TGTGCCTCGGCGACAGAAACCCCTGTTAACTATGGCTACACCTTC. It yields the protein CASATETPVNYGYTF.

Worth noting for this clone: Other DNA sequences in this sample translate to the same CDR3. The gene calls are TRBV18 and TRBJ1-2; TRBD1 matches 8 bases. CDR1 is KGHSH and CDR2 is LQKENI in the germline V gene. The ends lost 6 bases at V and 5 bases at J; junction bases unmatched: 5. The CDR3 runs 13 residues. For the CDR3, the DNA is TGTGCCAGCTCTCCGGACAGGGAGTATGGCTACACCTTC. Translating gives CASSPDREYGYTF.

The J gene is TRBJ1-1, the V gene TRBV19, with D perhaps TRBD1 (6 bases). CDR3 length: 13 amino acids. Looked up from germline, CDR1 is LNHDA and CDR2 is SQIVND (reference sequence). The V end lost 1 base, the J end lost 4 bases, and 7 bases lay between the germline ends. The CDR3 region is CASSIGGGTEAFF. CDR3 sequence (DNA): TGTGCCAGTAGTATAGGAGGGGGCACTGAAGCTTTCTTT.

The chain combines TRBV6-4 with TRBJ2-3, with TRBD2 identical over 10 bases. Germline V gives CDR1 MRHNA, CDR2 SNTAGT. J was trimmed by 3 bases and V by 4 bases; bases with no gene match: 4. This CDR3 is 15 amino acids long. CDR3 sequence (DNA): TGTGCCAGCAGTGCTAGCGGGAGACAGACAGATACGCAGTATTTT. Protein sequence: CASSASGRQTDTQYF.

This chain joins TRBV6-4 and TRBJ1-6, with a possible D match to TRBD1 (6 bases). Germline V CDR1 and CDR2: MRHNA, SNTAGT. The V gene lost 6 bases and the J gene lost 8 bases, with 11 bases spanning the gap. This CDR3 has 13 residues. The CDR3 loop reads CASRGALDSPLHF. Written as DNA, the CDR3 is TGTGCCAGCAGGGGGGCATTGGATTCACCCCTCCACTTT.

This chain connects TRBV4-1 to TRBJ1-4; no clear D. The V gene's germline CDR1 is MGHRA and CDR2 YSYEKL. The V end lost 0 bases, the J end lost 8 bases, and 13 bases lay between the germline ends. The CDR3 runs to 15 residues. This CDR3 reads CASSQDSAGFEKLFF. As DNA, the CDR3 is TGCGCCAGCAGCCAAGATTCGGCAGGATTCGAAAAACTGTTTTTT.

The chain is built from TRBV11-2 and TRBJ1-2; D not resolved. The CDR3 runs 18 residues. CDR1 and CDR2 from the germline V gene are SGHAT and FQNNGV. V was pared by 5 bases and J by 0 bases, with 22 bases between. This CDR3 reads CASSITPSRRGANYGYTF. CDR3 sequence (DNA): TGTGCCAGCAGCATAACCCCGAGCAGACGGGGAGCTAACTATGGCTACACCTTC.

The count of this clone is one. The chain links TRBV27 to TRBJ2-7; D is perhaps TRBD2 (5 bases). V lost 8 bases and J lost 2, with 31 bases in between. Germline V CDR1 and CDR2: MNHEY, SMNVEV (reference sequence). This CDR3 is built from 19 residues. CDR3 sequence (DNA): TGTGCCAGCGGTACCCCCGGCCAATTGTCCCTAGCCGCTGCCTACGAGCAGTACTTC. Translation gives CASGTPGQLSLAAAYEQYF.

The chain is built from TRBV28 and TRBJ2-3; 13 bases are a match to TRBD2. The CDR3 is made up of 17 amino acids. Unmatched junction bases numbered 7, after V lost 5 bases and J lost 2 bases. Germline CDR1 MDHEN, CDR2 SYDVKM. The CDR3 spells CASSPPGTSGNTDTQYF. The CDR3 DNA follows: TGTGCCAGCAGTCCTCCCGGGACTAGCGGGAACACAGATACGCAGTATTTT.

With respect to this clone: This CDR3 fails to terminate in the conserved phenylalanine or tryptophan, so it likely reflects a read error. The DNA is omitted, as the CDR3 cannot be located on it reliably, and the CDR3 follows TCRdb's listing. The J gene is TRBJ1-2, the V gene TRBV6-1; the D call of TRBD1 is as the table states it, not checked on the DNA. Both ends counted, the CDR3 spans 14 residues. The V gene's germline CDR1 is MNHNS and CDR2 SASEGT. This CDR3 reads CASSESMGTGGPEI.

This CDR3 reads CASSYGQGITYNEQFF. For the CDR3, the DNA is TGTGCCAGCAGTTACGGGCAGGGCATAACCTACAATGAGCAGTTCTTC. The rearrangement joins TRBV6-5 to TRBJ2-1; D might be TRBD1 (5 bases). V dropped 2 bases and J dropped 2 bases, with 13 bases sitting between them. The CDR3 totals 16 residues. Germline V gene sequence: CDR1 MNHEY, CDR2 SVGAGI.

This clone was seen once. The V call is TRBV5-1, the J call TRBJ2-1, with D perhaps matching TRBD1 (6 bases). Between the trimmed V and J ends, which lost 6 bases and 0 bases, there was a span of 10 bases. The length of the CDR3 is 14 residues. Germline loops: CDR1 SGHRS, CDR2 YFSETQ. CDR3 sequence (DNA): TGCGCCAGCAAGGACAGCCTCTCCTACAATGAGCAGTTCTTC. As protein: CASKDSLSYNEQFF.

The chain combines TRBV6-5 with TRBJ2-5; tentative D call: TRBD2 (5 bases). Germline V gene lookup returns CDR1 MNHEY and CDR2 SVGAGI. CDR3 size: 14 residues. The germline V and J ends were trimmed by 7 bases and 4 bases, with 16 bases remaining between them. The CDR3 is CASTRGGDGETQYF. The CDR3 coding sequence is TGTGCCAGCACCCGAGGAGGAGATGGAGAGACCCAGTACTTC.

J is TRBJ1-4 and V is TRBV5-8; tentative D call: TRBD1 (6 bases). This CDR3 has 15 amino acids. Germline V lookup: CDR1 SGHTS, CDR2 YDEGEE. The V gene lost 3 bases and the J gene lost 3 bases, with 12 bases spanning the gap. The CDR3 sequence: CASSSRQEANEKLFF. CDR3 coding DNA: TGTGCCAGCAGCTCGCGACAGGAGGCTAATGAAAAACTGTTTTTT.

The chain employs TRBV6-5 and TRBJ2-4; TRBD1 matches at 11 bases. CDR3 length: 14 amino acids. J lost 8 bases, V lost 7 bases, and 7 bases had no gene match. Germline-derived CDR1 and CDR2 are MNHEY and SVGAGI. This CDR3 is CASILGQGGDIQYF. CDR3 coding DNA: TGTGCCAGCATCTTGGGACAGGGGGGGGACATTCAGTACTTC.

The chain is built from TRBV7-2 and TRBJ2-2, with D maybe TRBD1 (5 bases). V lost 4 bases and J 4 bases, leaving 10 bases between the germline ends. Germline V gives CDR1 SGHTA, CDR2 FQGNSA. This CDR3 has 14 amino acids. CDR3 sequence: CASSSRQITGELFF. The CDR3 DNA sequence: TGTGCCAGCAGCTCCCGACAGATCACCGGGGAGCTGTTTTTT.

The V and J genes are TRBV5-4 and TRBJ1-2; D is possibly TRBD1 (5 bases). Trimming removed 4 bases from V and 3 bases from J, with 16 bases in between. Germline V CDR1 and CDR2: SGHNT, YYREEE (reference sequence). The CDR3 loop spans 15 amino acids. For the CDR3, the DNA is TGTGCCAGCAGCAATCCCCCAGCAGGGCACTATGGCTACACCTTC. Its protein product is CASSNPPAGHYGYTF.

This clone was recorded once. The chain is built from TRBV6-5 and TRBJ2-7; no clear D. The V and J ends lost 0 bases and 2 bases respectively, with 5 bases between them. Germline-derived CDR1 and CDR2 are MNHEY and SVGAGI. CDR3 length equals 13 residues. The CDR3 sequence: CASSYSEAYEQYF. The CDR3 DNA sequence: TGTGCCAGCAGTTACTCTGAGGCCTACGAGCAGTACTTC.

This clone showed up just a few times. The gene calls are TRBV2 and TRBJ2-7; TRBD1 matches at 7 bases. Per the germline V gene, CDR1 is SNHLY and CDR2 is FYNNEI. The J segment lost 3 bases and the V segment lost 6 bases, leaving 8 bases of the junction unmatched. CDR3 length equals 14 residues. CDR3 sequence reads: CASSMDRSYYEQYF. In nucleotides, the CDR3 is TGTGCCAGCAGCATGGACAGGAGCTACTACGAGCAGTACTTC. The variable domain in full, with the rest retrieved from reference TRBV2 and TRBJ2-7, is EPEVTQTPSHQVTQMGQEVILRCVPISNHLYFYWYRQILGQKVEFLVSFYNNEISEKSEIFDDQFSVERPDGSNFTLKIRSTKLEDSAMYFCASSMDRSYYEQYFGPGTRLTVT.